The source of this T cell receptor beta chain is a study of cytotoxic CD8 clonotypes in ibrutinib-treated CLL. Whole-study context: Response samples were obtained once patients had received a median 12 months of treatment, range 6 to 36.

The repertoire was sequenced with immunoSEQ multiplex PCR; TCRdb's copy has only in-frame clones and lacks some. The sample yields around 300,000 clones, roughly 80% seen once. In regard to this clone: Its antigen is not known.

Findings and limits, study-wide: Elevated clonality accompanied ibrutinib response, with a return toward baseline values at progression. Baseline clonality, above age-matched healthy donor levels, tracked circulating CD8+ T-cell counts. The clonality rise at ibrutinib response reflected private clonotype expansion.

This CDR3 has 13 residues. CDR1 and CDR2 from the germline V gene are MNHEY and SVGAGI. V was clipped by 6 bases and J by 6 bases; unmatched bases: 6. The specimen comprised PBMCs, sampled before ibrutinib treatment. This clonotype was obtained from a human donor with chronic lymphocytic leukemia. This chain connects TRBV6-5 to TRBJ1-1; TRBD1 matches at 8 bases. CDR3 in DNA: TGTGCCAGCAGGAACACAGGGGGAGCTGAAGCTTTCTTT. Translating gives CASRNTGGAEAFF.